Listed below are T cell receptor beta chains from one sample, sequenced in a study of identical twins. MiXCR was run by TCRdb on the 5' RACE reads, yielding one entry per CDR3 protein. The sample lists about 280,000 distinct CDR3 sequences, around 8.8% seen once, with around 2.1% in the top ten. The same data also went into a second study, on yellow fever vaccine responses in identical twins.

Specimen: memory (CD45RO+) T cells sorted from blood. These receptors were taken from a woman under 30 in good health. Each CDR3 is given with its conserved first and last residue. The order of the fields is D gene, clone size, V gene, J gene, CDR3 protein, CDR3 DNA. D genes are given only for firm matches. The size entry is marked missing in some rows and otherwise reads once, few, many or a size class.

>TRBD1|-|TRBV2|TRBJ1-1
CASSTDRGDTEAFF
TGTGCCAGCAGTACGGACAGGGGTGACACTGAAGCTTTCTTT
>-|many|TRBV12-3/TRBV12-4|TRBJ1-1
CASSLYALGGASNTEAFF
TGTGCCAGCAGTTTATACGCTCTTGGAGGGGCCTCGAACACTGAAGCTTTCTTT
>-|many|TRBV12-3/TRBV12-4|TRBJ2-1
CASSDLRGETNEQFF
TGTGCCAGCAGTGATTTGAGAGGGGAAACAAATGAGCAGTTCTTC
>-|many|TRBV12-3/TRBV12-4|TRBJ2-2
CASASGSTTGELFF
TGTGCCAGCGCTTCCGGGAGCACCACCGGGGAGCTGTTTTTT
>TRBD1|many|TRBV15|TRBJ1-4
CATSRGTGTNEKLFF
TGTGCCACCAGCAGAGGGACAGGAACTAATGAAAAACTGTTTTTT
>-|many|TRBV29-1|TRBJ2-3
CSSTPQGFPDTQYF
TGCAGCTCTACCCCGCAGGGGTTCCCAGATACGCAGTATTTT
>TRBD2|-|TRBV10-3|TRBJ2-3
CAISDTSGFSTDTQYF
TGTGCCATCAGTGATACTAGCGGGTTTAGCACAGATACGCAGTATTTT
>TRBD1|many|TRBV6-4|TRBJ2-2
CASSPGTGDTGELFF
TGTGCCAGCAGTCCCGGGACAGGAGACACCGGGGAGCTGTTTTTT
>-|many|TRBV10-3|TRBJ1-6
CALRDGENSPLHF
TGTGCCCTACGGGACGGCGAAAATTCACCCCTCCACTTT
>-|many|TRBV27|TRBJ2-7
CASSGLSSPHEQYF
TGTGCCAGCAGTGGACTATCCAGCCCCCACGAGCAGTACTTC
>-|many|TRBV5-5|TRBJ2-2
CASSLAGSNTGELFF
TGTGCCAGCAGCTTGGCCGGGAGTAACACCGGGGAGCTGTTTTTT
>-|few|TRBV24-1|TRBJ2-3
CATGRGDTDTQYF
TGTGCCACCGGTAGGGGTGACACAGATACGCAGTATTTT
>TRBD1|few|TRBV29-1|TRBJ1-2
CSSYTGGVGYTF
TGCAGCTCCTACACAGGGGGCGTTGGCTACACCTTC
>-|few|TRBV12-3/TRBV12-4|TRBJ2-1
CASSSSYGNNEQFF
TGTGCCAGCAGTTCGAGCTACGGCAACAATGAGCAGTTCTTC
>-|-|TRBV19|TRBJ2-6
CASSWTVAGANVLTF
TGTGCCAGTAGTTGGACAGTCGCTGGGGCCAACGTCCTGACTTTC
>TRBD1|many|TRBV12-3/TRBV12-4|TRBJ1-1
CASRTTGATEAFF
TGTGCCAGCAGGACTACAGGGGCCACTGAAGCTTTCTTT
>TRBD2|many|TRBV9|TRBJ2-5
CASSVLAGDGETQYF
TGTGCCAGCAGCGTTTTGGCGGGAGACGGGGAGACCCAGTACTTC